A few counts support the clone carrying this T cell receptor (beta chain). This entry belongs to a study of T cells in Graves' hyperthyroidism and ophthalmopathy. Amplification yielded TCR beta CDR3 regions, with RNA transcripts as the source. HTBI primers were the set used in a first-round RT-PCR of the TCR CDR3. TCRdb re-called the multiplex PCR reads with MiXCR, one entry per CDR3 protein. The data show around 600,000 distinct CDR3 sequences, around 15% seen once. Among ophthalmopathy patients, the Clinical Activity Score reached at least 3, the NOSPECS grade reached at least 4, and duration remained under 3 months. Germline CDR1 and CDR2: LNHDA and SQIVND (reference sequence). V gave up 5 bases and J gave up 11 bases; unmatched junction bases: 14. This CDR3 contains 15 residues.

This rearrangement joins TRBV19 to TRBJ1-2; 10 positions agree with TRBD1. This sequence originates from a woman in her forties or fifties with Graves' ophthalmopathy. Sequencing was done on a sample of blood. The CDR3 DNA is TGTGCCAGTAGTTCCTACCCGGGACAGGGGCGGATGTACACCTTC. It specifies CASSSYPGQGRMYTF.